This T cell receptor (beta chain) was observed in a study of OX40 agonist ivuxolimab in advanced cancers. Study-level information: Cancers in dose escalation were hepatocellular, melanoma, renal cell and head and neck.

Trimming took off 7 bases at V and 0 bases at J, with 10 bases between the two ends. CDR3 length: 14 residues. Looked up from germline, CDR1 is MDHEN and CDR2 is SYDVKM. Libraries were prepared by immunoSEQ multiplex PCR; TCRdb keeps only in-frame clonotypes and omits some of them. The sample records about 60,000 clones, around 90% being singletons. This rearrangement joins TRBV28 to TRBJ1-5; unclear D gene. The sample was CD4+ or CD8+ T cells sorted from blood, taken in a trial of the OX40 agonist ivuxolimab. The origin of this receptor is an adult with an advanced solid tumor such as melanoma, head and neck, liver or kidney cancer. The CDR3: CASTRPHSNQPQHF. The CDR3 DNA reads as TGTGCCAGCACCCGGCCCCATAGCAATCAGCCCCAGCATTTT.